This T cell receptor (beta chain) is drawn from a study of identical twins. General observations from the study: Sequences that were out-of-frame, alpha and twin-shared displayed an excess of low generation probability.

Everyone who donated was a healthy Caucasian. The sample holds many counts of this clonotype. Its antigen is not known. TCRdb ran MiXCR on the 5' RACE reads and lists one entry per CDR3 protein. The data hold 150,000 or so distinct CDR3 sequences, with 3% to 4.5% observed a single time. Trimming cost V 8 bases and J 2 bases, with 14 bases left between them. This CDR3 has 14 amino acids. The germline CDR1 and CDR2 sequences are SEHNR and FQNEAQ (reference sequence). The source of this sequence is a man aged 18-30 years in good health. This chain uses TRBV7-9 with TRBJ2-3; D is unclear. The sample consisted of memory T cells sorted from blood. The CDR3 sequence: CASATGGNTDTQYF. For the CDR3, the DNA is TGTGCCAGCGCGACCGGCGGAAACACAGATACGCAGTATTTT.